These 16 T cell receptor beta chains were sequenced from one sample in a study of blood T cell repertoires in COVID-19. Assay used: immunoSEQ multiplex PCR; TCRdb lists only in-frame clones, some missing. This table holds 200,000 to 250,000 clones, about four fifths found once. Sequencing was performed on peripheral blood. The receptors were sampled from a woman in her sixties or seventies with acute or convalescent COVID-19.

The chain combines TRBV7-9 with TRBJ1-1; D gene ambiguous. V lost 6 bases and J 4 bases, leaving 21 bases between the germline ends. The CDR3 is 16 residues long. CDR1 and CDR2 (germline): SEHNR, FQNEAQ (reference sequence). For the CDR3, the DNA is TGTGCCAGCAGTCCGCTCGCGGCGGGGATGGTCACTGAAGCTTTCTTT. It encodes CASSPLAAGMVTEAFF.

The chain employs TRBV7-2 and TRBJ2-6; D perhaps matches TRBD2 (6 bases). Per the germline V gene, CDR1 is SGHTA and CDR2 is FQGNSA. The CDR3 is 15 residues long. V lost 5 bases, J lost 2 bases, and 10 bases lay in between. The CDR3 DNA follows: TGTGCCAGCAGCGACACGGGGGCTGGGGCCAACGTCCTGACTTTC. This gives the protein CASSDTGAGANVLTF. Together with reference TRBV7-2 and TRBJ2-6, the CDR3 gives the full variable domain: GAGVSQSPSNKVTEKGKDVELRCDPISGHTALYWYRQSLGQGLEFLIYFQGNSAPDKSGLPSDRFSAERTGGSVSTLTIQRTQQEDSAVYLCASSDTGAGANVLTFGAGSRLTVL.

The genes are TRBV2 and TRBJ1-1; TRBD1 matches at 9 bases. Germline V gives CDR1 SNHLY, CDR2 FYNNEI. This CDR3 is built from 15 residues. After removal of 6 bases from V and 6 bases from J, the junction contained 11 bases not matched to a gene. CDR3 protein: CASSPGGTGIAEAFF. The CDR3 region has the DNA TGTGCCAGCAGCCCCGGCGGGACAGGGATCGCTGAAGCTTTCTTT. The full variable domain, in which reference TRBV2 and TRBJ1-1 provide the parts outside the CDR3, is EPEVTQTPSHQVTQMGQEVILRCVPISNHLYFYWYRQILGQKVEFLVSFYNNEISEKSEIFDDQFSVERPDGSNFTLKIRSTKLEDSAMYFCASSPGGTGIAEAFFGQGTRLTVV.

This clone was counted between two and nine times. As DNA, the CDR3 is TGCAGCGTTTGGGAGGATGGCTACACCTTC. Its translation: CSVWEDGYTF. The chain couples TRBV29-1 to TRBJ1-2; D gene unclear. Trimming cost V 5 bases and J 6 bases, with 7 bases left between them. Germline CDR1 and CDR2: SQVTM and ANQGSEA. The CDR3 covers 10 residues.

V and J are TRBV7-3 and TRBJ2-1; 11 nucleotides line up with TRBD1. Germline V lookup: CDR1 SGHTA, CDR2 FQGTGA. The CDR3 runs to 16 residues. V lost 0 bases, J lost 2 bases, and 0 bases stayed unmatched. CDR3 amino acids: CASSLTGQGAYNEQFF. The CDR3 DNA reads TGTGCCAGCAGCTTAACGGGACAGGGGGCCTACAATGAGCAGTTCTTC.

The genes are TRBV6-2 or TRBV6-3 and TRBJ1-1; 7 bases line up with TRBD1. The germline V gene encodes CDR1 MNHEY and CDR2 SVGEGT. V trimming: 4 bases; J trimming: 11 bases; junction bases outside the gene matches: 7. This CDR3 comprises 12 residues. The CDR3 sequence: CASSFHTGEAFF. The CDR3, as DNA: TGTGCCAGCAGTTTCCATACAGGGGAGGCTTTCTTT.

The genes are TRBV3-1 (or the pseudogene TRBV3-2) and TRBJ1-1, with D tentatively TRBD1 (5 bases). V was clipped by 11 bases and J by 8 bases, with 18 bases between them. CDR1 and CDR2 (germline): LGHDT, YNNKEL (reference sequence). The CDR3 spans 12 residues. The CDR3 DNA is TGTGCCGCACCACCTTGGGGCCGGGAAGCTTTCTTT. This codes for CAAPPWGREAFF.

The V call is TRBV28, the J call TRBJ1-5; TRBD1 is a possible D gene (6 bases). Germline V gene sequence: CDR1 MDHEN, CDR2 SYDVKM. Trimming removed 2 bases from V and 1 base from J, with 12 bases in between. The CDR3 has 16 residues. CDR3 amino acids: CASSLQGGGSNQPQHF. The CDR3, as DNA: TGTGCCAGCAGTTTACAAGGGGGGGGCAGCAATCAGCCCCAGCATTTT.

J is TRBJ2-1 and V is TRBV2; TRBD2 matches at 10 bases. With 9 bases clipped from V and 6 bases from J, the junction kept 8 bases outside the gene matches. Germline assignment: CDR1 SNHLY and CDR2 FYNNEI. This CDR3 contains 14 residues. The CDR3 DNA is TGTGCCAGTAAGAGCGGGGGGGTGTTCAATGAGCAGTTCTTC. This translates into CASKSGGVFNEQFF.

The chain is built from TRBV5-1 and TRBJ1-6; D is uncertain. CDR3 length: 12 residues. Germline V CDR1 and CDR2: SGHRS, YFSETQ. V lost 3 bases and J 7 bases, leaving 5 bases between the germline ends. The chain's CDR3 is CASSYQNSPLHF. CDR3 bases: TGCGCCAGCAGCTACCAGAATTCACCCCTCCACTTT.

This clone was detected once. V gene TRBV25-1 combines with J gene TRBJ2-1, with D possibly matching TRBD2 (6 bases). Trimming stripped 4 bases from V and 6 bases from J, with 19 bases between. CDR1 and CDR2 (germline): MGHDK, SYGVNS. The CDR3 spans 16 residues. The chain's CDR3 is CASSATGGGRGNEQFF. CDR3 DNA: TGTGCCAGCAGTGCCACCGGGGGAGGCCGTGGCAATGAGCAGTTCTTC.

The chain links TRBV6-1 to TRBJ1-4; D is unresolved. V was pared by 2 bases and J by 0 bases, with 7 bases between. The CDR3 totals 15 residues. Germline loops: CDR1 MNHNS, CDR2 SASEGT. The CDR3 reads CASSETAATNEKLFF. CDR3 coding DNA: TGTGCCAGCAGTGAAACAGCAGCAACTAATGAAAAACTGTTTTTT.

In its sample, this clone was seen a few times. CDR3 bases: TGTGCCAGCAGTTTAGTGGGGCTGGACACTGAAGCTTTCTTT. Residues: CASSLVGLDTEAFF. The rearrangement links TRBV28 to TRBJ1-1, with D possibly TRBD1 on 5 matching bases. V was trimmed by 2 bases and J by 3 bases, leaving 10 bases between them. Germline V gives CDR1 MDHEN, CDR2 SYDVKM. This CDR3 comprises 14 residues.

The V and J genes are TRBV9 and TRBJ1-1, with 8 bases aligning to TRBD1. V lost 3 bases and J lost 7; bases outside the gene matches: 11. Germline assignment: CDR1 SGDLS and CDR2 YYNGEE. This CDR3 spans 15 amino acids. CDR3 DNA sequence: TGTGCCAGCAGCGCAGCGACAGGGGCTTTTAGTGAAGCTTTCTTT. It codes for CASSAATGAFSEAFF.

The chain combines TRBV18 with TRBJ2-3, with 9 bases aligning to TRBD1. Unmatched junction bases numbered 4, after V lost 2 bases and J lost 7 bases. The germline V gene has CDR1 KGHSH and CDR2 LQKENI. The CDR3 extends over 14 amino acids. The CDR3 bases are TGTGCCAGCTCACCAGGTACAGGGGGCAATACGCAGTATTTT. It encodes CASSPGTGGNTQYF.

The V and J genes are TRBV11-2 and TRBJ1-1; 7 bases are a match to TRBD1. V gave up 0 bases and J gave up 0 bases; unmatched junction bases: 7. Germline V gives CDR1 SGHAT, CDR2 FQNNGV. This CDR3 has 17 residues. The CDR3 sequence: CASSLDSLGQMNTEAFF. The DNA of the CDR3 is TGTGCCAGCAGCTTAGATTCCCTGGGACAGATGAACACTGAAGCTTTCTTT.